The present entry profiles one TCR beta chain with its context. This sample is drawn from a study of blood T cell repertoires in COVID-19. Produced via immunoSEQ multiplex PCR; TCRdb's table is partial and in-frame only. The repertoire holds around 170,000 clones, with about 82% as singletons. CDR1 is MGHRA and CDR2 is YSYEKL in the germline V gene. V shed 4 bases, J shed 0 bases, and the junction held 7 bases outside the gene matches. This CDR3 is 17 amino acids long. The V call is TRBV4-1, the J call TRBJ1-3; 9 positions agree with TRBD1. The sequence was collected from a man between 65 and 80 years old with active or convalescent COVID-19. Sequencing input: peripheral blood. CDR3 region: CASSPHRGRNSGNTIYF. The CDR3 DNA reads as TGCGCCAGCAGCCCTCACAGGGGGCGGAACTCTGGAAACACCATATATTTT.